This T cell receptor (beta chain) was observed in a study of blood T cells in healthy people across ages. The CDR3 sequence is 13 residues long. The V gene's germline CDR1 is SGHTA and CDR2 FQGTGA. Losses at the gene ends were 5 bases for V and 10 bases for J; bases not matched to a gene: 4. Then a second PCR, running about 7 to 11 cycles, was carried out with a sample-barcoded 5' primer and a J-beta primer mix. One entry per CDR3 protein results from TCRdb running MiXCR on the 5' RACE reads. This table has over 500,000 distinct CDR3 sequences, 27% appearing once. This clonotype appeared a few times. In addition, the sample was reused for a study of T cells of mothers and their children.

The genes are TRBV7-3 and TRBJ2-5, with 13 bases matching TRBD2. Sequenced: blood. This TCR derives from a boy younger than 10 in good health. This CDR3 reads CASSAGLAGSQYF. In DNA, the CDR3 is TGTGCCAGCAGCGCGGGACTAGCGGGGAGCCAGTACTTC. Combining the CDR3 with reference TRBV7-3 and TRBJ2-5 gives the whole variable domain GAGVSQTPSNKVTEKGKYVELRCDPISGHTALYWYRQSLGQGPEFLIYFQGTGAADDSGLPNDRFFAVRPEGSVSTLKIQRTERGDSAVYLCASSAGLAGSQYFGPGTRLLVL.